A selection of T cell receptor beta chains follows, all from one sample in a study of T cell changes during pregnancy in multiple sclerosis. Only in-frame clones appear in the TCRdb table, and some are missing; sequencing was by immunoSEQ multiplex PCR. Among about 59,000 clones, 93% were seen once, and the ten largest hold 0.36%. Sequenced material: CD4+ T cells from peripheral blood mononuclear cells, taken before pregnancy. These receptors came from a female donor with multiple sclerosis, enrolled in a pregnancy study. Both conserved end residues are part of each CDR3.

j_gene: TRBJ2-1; v_gene: TRBV14; CDR3aa: CASSEEGGASYNEQFF
j_gene: TRBJ2-3; v_gene: TRBV4-3; CDR3aa: CASSRDSRADTQYF
j_gene: TRBJ2-1; v_gene: TRBV19; CDR3aa: CASSIGGRSYNEQFF
j_gene: TRBJ1-3; v_gene: TRBV30; CDR3aa: CAWSRGAGNTIYF
j_gene: TRBJ2-1; v_gene: TRBV5-1; CDR3aa: CASSPFLAGVVYEQFF
j_gene: TRBJ2-3; v_gene: TRBV5-6; CDR3aa: CASSLVSRTDTQYF
j_gene: TRBJ1-2; v_gene: TRBV27; CDR3aa: CASRQDRVNYGYTF
j_gene: TRBJ1-2; v_gene: TRBV6-1; CDR3aa: CASRPTDNYGYTF
j_gene: TRBJ2-7; v_gene: TRBV28; CDR3aa: CASTLAGVSYEQYF
j_gene: TRBJ1-2; v_gene: TRBV4-3; CDR3aa: CASSQASTQGNNTELYGYTF
j_gene: TRBJ2-7; v_gene: TRBV5-1; CDR3aa: CASSLKGQSYEQYF
j_gene: TRBJ2-1; v_gene: TRBV13; CDR3aa: CASSLGFLAGEVRNEQFF
j_gene: TRBJ1-5; v_gene: TRBV7-9; CDR3aa: CASSQGQGGYNQPQHF
j_gene: TRBJ1-6; v_gene: TRBV4-2; CDR3aa: CASSQDGPGINSPLHF
j_gene: TRBJ2-7; v_gene: TRBV7-8; CDR3aa: CASSSLTGGPVREQYF
j_gene: TRBJ1-1; v_gene: TRBV5-5; CDR3aa: CASSGEGGTEAFF
j_gene: TRBJ2-2; v_gene: TRBV5-1; CDR3aa: CASSLYLGANGGELFF
j_gene: TRBJ1-1; v_gene: TRBV19; CDR3aa: CASSITGVNTEAFF
j_gene: TRBJ1-5; v_gene: TRBV18; CDR3aa: CASSPSEYSNQPQHF
j_gene: TRBJ2-3; v_gene: TRBV19; CDR3aa: CATDRGERTDTQYF
j_gene: TRBJ2-2; v_gene: TRBV11-3; CDR3aa: CASSFHPRRANTGELFF
j_gene: TRBJ2-3; v_gene: TRBV14; CDR3aa: CASSQEISGTSTDTQYF
j_gene: TRBJ2-7; v_gene: TRBV5-4; CDR3aa: CASSSRQGWASNRPYEQYF
j_gene: TRBJ2-1; v_gene: TRBV9; CDR3aa: CASSVVSGSTYNEQFF
j_gene: TRBJ1-4; v_gene: TRBV2; CDR3aa: CASSGTGTGVEKLFF
j_gene: TRBJ2-7; v_gene: TRBV6-5; CDR3aa: CASSYRRFSSSYEQYF
j_gene: TRBJ2-7; v_gene: TRBV7-9; CDR3aa: CASSLAGTGSEQYF
j_gene: TRBJ2-3; v_gene: TRBV4-1; CDR3aa: CASSRGGLAGVTDTQYF
j_gene: TRBJ1-1; v_gene: TRBV14; CDR3aa: CASSPYRDRGNTEAFF
j_gene: TRBJ2-5; v_gene: TRBV4-2; CDR3aa: CASSQDGQRGETQYF
j_gene: TRBJ2-1; v_gene: TRBV4-3; CDR3aa: CASSQDDSSYNEQFF
j_gene: TRBJ2-5; v_gene: TRBV13; CDR3aa: CASSARDRGSQETQYF
j_gene: TRBJ1-5; v_gene: TRBV6-1; CDR3aa: CASSSGTGGGQPQHF
j_gene: TRBJ2-3; v_gene: TRBV7-2; CDR3aa: CASSLAPPSTRRGTTDTQYF
j_gene: TRBJ2-2; v_gene: TRBV5-4; CDR3aa: CASSIQGINTGELFF
j_gene: TRBJ1-1; v_gene: TRBV28; CDR3aa: CASRVQETEAFF
j_gene: TRBJ1-5; v_gene: TRBV15; CDR3aa: CATSRDGTTDQPQHF
j_gene: TRBJ2-7; v_gene: TRBV27; CDR3aa: CASSPYESYEQYF
j_gene: TRBJ2-7; v_gene: TRBV6-6; CDR3aa: CASSDTGTGLYEQYF
j_gene: TRBJ2-1; v_gene: TRBV28; CDR3aa: CASRSGSEEQFF
j_gene: TRBJ1-2; v_gene: TRBV15; CDR3aa: CATSRGGLYGYTF